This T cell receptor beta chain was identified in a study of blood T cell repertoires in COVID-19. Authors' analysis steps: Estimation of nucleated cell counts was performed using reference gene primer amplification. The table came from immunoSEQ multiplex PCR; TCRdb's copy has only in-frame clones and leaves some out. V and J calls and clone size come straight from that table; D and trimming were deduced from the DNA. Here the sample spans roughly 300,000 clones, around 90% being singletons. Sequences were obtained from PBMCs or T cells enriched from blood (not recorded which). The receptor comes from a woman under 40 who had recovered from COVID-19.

CDR3: CARILESYEQYF. For the CDR3, the DNA is TGTGCCAGGATACTAGAGTCCTACGAGCAGTACTTC. V is TRBV27 and J is TRBJ2-7, with D perhaps TRBD2 (5 bases). This CDR3 has 12 residues. The germline V gene encodes CDR1 MNHEY and CDR2 SMNVEV (reference sequence). V was pared by 9 bases and J by 1 base, with 10 bases between.